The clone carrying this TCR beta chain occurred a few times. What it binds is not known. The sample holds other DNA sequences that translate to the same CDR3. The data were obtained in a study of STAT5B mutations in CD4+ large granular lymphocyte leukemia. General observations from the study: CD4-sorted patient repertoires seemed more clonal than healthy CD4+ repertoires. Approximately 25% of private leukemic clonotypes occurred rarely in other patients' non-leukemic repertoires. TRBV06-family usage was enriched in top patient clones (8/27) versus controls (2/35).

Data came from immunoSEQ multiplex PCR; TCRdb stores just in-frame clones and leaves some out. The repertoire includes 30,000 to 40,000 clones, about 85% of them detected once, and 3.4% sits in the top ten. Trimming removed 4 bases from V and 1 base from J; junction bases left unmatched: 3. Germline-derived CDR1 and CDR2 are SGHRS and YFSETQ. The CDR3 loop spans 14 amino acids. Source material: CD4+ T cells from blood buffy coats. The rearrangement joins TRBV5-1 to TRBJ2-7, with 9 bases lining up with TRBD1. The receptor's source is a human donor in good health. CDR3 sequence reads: CASSTGTGSYEQYF. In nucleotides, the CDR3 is TGCGCCAGCAGCACCGGGACAGGGTCCTACGAGCAGTACTTC.